This record concerns one T cell receptor (beta chain) sequence. Antigen specificity is unknown. The sample originates from a study of T cell responses to AZD1222 COVID-19 vaccine. Study-level results: Spike was spanned by vaccine-associated CD4 TCRs, which were dominant at 160-218 and 743-854. As reported, nearly half of all spike-specific TCRs target variant regions that are unmutated.

Trimming removed 3 bases at V and 3 bases at J, with 11 bases between. The CDR3 extends over 14 amino acids. CDR1 and CDR2 (germline): WNHNN, SYGVQD (reference sequence). TCRdb's table, derived via immunoSEQ multiplex PCR, lists solely in-frame clones and lacks some. In the table there are fewer than 100,000 clones, more than 70% of which are singletons. Pooling was applied to second doses at about 4 or about 12 weeks. The starting material was peripheral blood, obtained 28 days after the second AZD1222 dose. This sequence originates from an adult who received the AZD1222 COVID-19 vaccine. V usage is TRBV10-1 and J usage is TRBJ2-5; D perhaps matches TRBD2 (6 bases). This CDR3 reads CASSEAGREETQYF. As DNA, the CDR3 is TGCGCCAGCAGTGAAGCGGGCAGAGAAGAGACCCAGTACTTC.